Sequencing of this TCR beta chain was carried out in a study of T cell responses to AZD1222 COVID-19 vaccine. Concerning this clone: The antigen is unknown.

This table comes from immunoSEQ multiplex PCR, and its TCRdb copy is limited to in-frame clones, with some not included. The table records approximately 96,000 clones, more than 70% of them present only once. Study results and caveats: Receipt of two AZD1222 doses was followed by a rise in Spike-specific TCR breadth and depth. Most donors were white British and more were female, and clonal diversity was possibly underestimated. Targeting of unmutated variant regions was reportedly seen in nearly half of spike-specific TCRs.

Whether given at about 4 or about 12 weeks, second doses were pooled. Germline-derived CDR1 and CDR2 are SGDLS and YYNGEE. This CDR3 region has 19 residues. J was trimmed by 0 bases and V by 0 bases; bases with no gene match: 8. The sequences come from peripheral blood, collected 28 days after the second AZD1222 dose. The TCR sequence derives from an adult who received the AZD1222 COVID-19 vaccine. The rearrangement uses TRBV9 and TRBJ2-6; TRBD1 agrees at 8 bases. The CDR3 bases are TGTGCCAGCAGCGTAGTCCAACAGGGGGTGACCTCTGGGGCCAACGTCCTGACTTTC. Its translation is CASSVVQQGVTSGANVLTF.